The text below deals with one TCR beta chain. CD8 memory merged CD45RO+ cells and CCR7-negative CD45RA+ TemRA cells into one population. These data belong to a study of shared clonotypes between healthy human individuals. Data came from immunoSEQ multiplex PCR; TCRdb stores just in-frame clones and leaves some out. The repertoire holds fewer than 850,000 clones, 90% seen once, with 30% to 40% in the top ten. The germline V gene encodes CDR1 MNHEY and CDR2 SMNVEV (reference sequence). V was clipped by 7 bases and J by 5 bases, with 22 bases between them. CDR3 length: 16 residues. This sequence was found in a man between 18 and 35 years old in good health. Some clones in this sample may be carry-over from other donors' samples. V is TRBV27 and J is TRBJ2-3, with D hard to call. Sequencing was carried out using memory CD8+ T cells from PBMCs. The subset: CD45RO+ cells pooled with CCR7-negative TemRA cells. The CDR3 loop is CASTRTGGTWGDTQYF. The CDR3 nucleotides read TGTGCCAGCACCCGGACCGGCGGAACTTGGGGAGATACGCAGTATTTT.